These 12 T cell receptor beta chains originate from one sample sequenced in a study of immune heterogeneity within non-small cell lung tumors. TCRs were amplified from roughly 600 ng gDNA of bulk tumor per sample. Multiple biopsies spaced far apart were taken from each primary tumor during surgery. Before undergoing curative surgery, patients had newly diagnosed non-small cell lung cancer that was untreated. A first 10-cycle multiplex round used 32 V-gene and 13 J-gene primers on TCR beta CDR3. One entry per CDR3 protein results from TCRdb running MiXCR on the multiplex PCR reads. The sample consists of approximately 31,000 distinct CDR3 sequences, around 30% of them appearing once. Sequences were obtained from lung tumor tissue. These receptor sequences come from a man aged 40-50 years with non-small cell lung cancer.

Details on this clonotype: A clone one base away is much larger, so this may be a read error. The chain recombines TRBV27 with TRBJ2-2; possibly TRBD2 for D (5 bases). Germline V lookup: CDR1 MNHEY, CDR2 SMNVEV (reference sequence). V lost 3 bases and J 7 bases, leaving 6 bases between the germline ends. The length of the CDR3 is 12 residues. CDR3 loop: CASSLRDGELFF. The CDR3 coding sequence is TGTGCCAGCAGTTTGAGGGACGGGGAGCTGTTTTTT.

The V gene is TRBV30, the J gene TRBJ2-1; TRBD2 aligns across 14 bases. The V gene's germline CDR1 is GTSNPN and CDR2 SVGIG (reference sequence). The CDR3 is made up of 18 amino acids. The ends lost 5 bases at V and 8 bases at J; junction bases unmatched: 17. CDR3 region: CAWGGTSGSFRGFDEQFF. CDR3 coding DNA: TGTGCCTGGGGGGGGACTAGCGGGAGTTTTAGAGGGTTCGATGAGCAGTTCTTC.

This clonotype has ten or more counts. The rearrangement links TRBV2 to TRBJ1-2, with 7 nucleotides matching TRBD1. With 2 bases clipped from V and 0 bases from J, the junction kept 15 bases outside the gene matches. This CDR3 is built from 19 residues. In germline, CDR1 is SNHLY, CDR2 FYNNEI. The CDR3 coding sequence is TGTGCCAGCAGTGAATACTTAGGGACAGACACGGTTGCTAACTATGGCTACACCTTC. Its protein product is CASSEYLGTDTVANYGYTF.

On this clonotype itself: The CDR3 carries no conserved terminal phenylalanine or tryptophan, so it likely arises from a read error. V gene TRBV5-1 combines with J gene TRBJ2-5; D possibly corresponds to TRBD1 (6 bases). Germline-derived CDR1 and CDR2 are SGHRS and YFSETQ. The CDR3 spans 14 residues. Trimming took off 2 bases at V and 5 bases at J, with 13 bases between the two ends. In nucleotides, the CDR3 is TGCGCCAGCAGCTTAACAGGGACAAAGGAGACCCAGTACTTA. Its translation is CASSLTGTKETQYL.

This clonotype was seen more than once but under ten times. The chain joins TRBV6-2 or TRBV6-3 to TRBJ2-1, with TRBD2 identical over 9 bases. Trimming removed 3 bases from V and 4 bases from J; junction bases left unmatched: 7. This CDR3 has 16 residues. CDR1 and CDR2 from the germline V gene are MNHEY and SVGEGT. The CDR3 sequence: CASSYQGLAGYNEQFF. For the CDR3, the DNA is TGTGCCAGCAGTTATCAAGGGCTAGCGGGGTACAATGAGCAGTTCTTC.

The chain couples TRBV5-1 to TRBJ2-5; D may correspond to TRBD1 or TRBD2 (6 bases each). CDR3 length: 14 residues. The V end lost 0 bases, the J end lost 5 bases, and 11 bases lay between the germline ends. The germline V gene has CDR1 SGHRS and CDR2 YFSETQ. In DNA, the CDR3 is TGCGCCAGCAGCTTGGAGGGGGGCCGCGAGACCCAGTACTTC. Amino acids: CASSLEGGRETQYF.

This clonotype was counted many times. The rearrangement links TRBV20-1 to TRBJ2-1, with D tentatively TRBD2 (8 bases). Germline values: CDR1 DFQATT, CDR2 SNEGSKA (reference sequence). Between the trimmed V and J ends, which lost 6 bases and 12 bases, there was a span of 18 bases. The CDR3 is made up of 12 amino acids. CDR3 in amino acids: CSAQPGGGAQFF. The CDR3 DNA follows: TGCAGTGCCCAGCCGGGAGGGGGCGCGCAGTTCTTC.

As for this clonotype: A much larger clone differs from this one at a single base, so this may be a read error. This chain uses TRBV10-3 with TRBJ2-7; no clear D. Germline V lookup: CDR1 ENHRY, CDR2 SYGVKD. Trimming cost V 6 bases and J 6 bases, with 15 bases left between them. The CDR3 runs to 13 residues. In DNA form, the CDR3 reads TGTGCCATCAGGGAGATAGCAGGAACCGAGCAGTACTTC. This gives the protein CAIREIAGTEQYF.

The sample holds one count of this clonotype. Possible read error: a much larger clone is one base away. The CDR3 bases are TGTGCCACCAGTGACAGCGGGAGAGGGAGCACCGCGGAGCTGTTTTTT. Its translation is CATSDSGRGSTAELFF. This sequence joins TRBV24-1 and TRBJ2-2; 8 nucleotides align to TRBD2. Germline lookup yields CDR1 KGHDR and CDR2 SFDVKD. The CDR3 has 16 residues.

The V gene is TRBV7-6, the J gene TRBJ2-7; no reliable D call. CDR3 length: 13 amino acids. V dropped 2 bases and J dropped 5 bases, with 10 bases sitting between them. Germline CDR1 and CDR2: SGHVS and FNYEAQ. In DNA form, the CDR3 reads TGTGCCAGCAGCTTACACGGTGGCGACGAGCAGTACTTC. This gives the protein CASSLHGGDEQYF.

As regards this clonotype: This may come from a read error, since a much larger clone is one base off. The V call is TRBV6-1, the J call TRBJ2-7; a possible D gene is TRBD1 (5 bases). CDR3 length: 14 amino acids. Germline assignment: CDR1 MNHNS and CDR2 SASEGT. V dropped 8 bases and J dropped 5 bases, with 19 bases sitting between them. The DNA of the CDR3 is TGTGCCAGCGGCACCGCGTTTATCAGGGACGAGCAGTACTTC. Amino acids: CASGTAFIRDEQYF.

Comment on this clonotype: One base away lies a much larger clone, so this may be a sequencing read error. This sequence joins TRBV10-3 and TRBJ1-6; D remains ambiguous. This CDR3 has 14 residues. In germline, CDR1 is ENHRY, CDR2 SYGVKD. CDR3 region: CAISDVGGNSPLDF. Written as DNA, the CDR3 is TGTGCCATCAGTGATGTGGGCGGGAATTCACCCCTCGACTTT.